Below, 20 T cell receptor beta chains from the same sample are listed, as sequenced in a study of cytomegalovirus exposure and HLA in healthy donors. PCR used 60 Vbeta primers and 13 Jbeta primers. Sequencing used immunoSEQ multiplex PCR; TCRdb keeps in-frame clones, though not all of them. The table lists about 140,000 clones, approximately 73% of them singletons, with roughly a tenth in the top ten. The sample was PBMCs. These TCRs come from a man in his thirties or forties in good health and CMV-seropositive.

V and J are TRBV9 and TRBJ1-4, with a weak D call TRBD1 (5 bases). The CDR3 covers 17 residues. Per germline, CDR1 SGDLS and CDR2 YYNGEE. V gave up 1 base and J gave up 3 bases, with 16 bases separating them. The CDR3 coding sequence is TGTGCCAGCAGCGTAAGGGACTGGGGAGAACCTAATGAAAAACTGTTTTTT. Its translation is CASSVRDWGEPNEKLFF.

This clone was counted a single time. The V gene is TRBV27, the J gene TRBJ2-7, with 7 bases that match TRBD1. Germline assignment: CDR1 MNHEY and CDR2 SMNVEV (reference sequence). The junction had 9 bases not matched to a gene; V was cut back by 4 bases and J by 6 bases. The CDR3 contains 14 residues. The CDR3 loop is CASSSGQAASEQYF. DNA for the CDR3: TGTGCCAGCAGTTCTGGACAGGCGGCATCCGAGCAGTACTTC.

The chain has TRBV23-1 and TRBJ1-5; the match to TRBD1 covers 9 bases. TRBV23-1 is assigned to the ORF class and has an uncertain function. The CDR3 runs 19 residues. Trimming removed 3 bases from V and 2 bases from J; junction bases left unmatched: 14. The CDR3, as DNA: TGCGCCAGCAGTCACCCTGGGACAGGGCTCCTACGGGGCAATCAGCCCCAGCATTTT. Amino acids: CASSHPGTGLLRGNQPQHF.

The chain links TRBV27 to TRBJ2-7; the match to TRBD1 covers 7 bases. CDR1 is MNHEY and CDR2 is SMNVEV in the germline V gene (reference sequence). V shed 4 bases and J 0 bases; nucleotides not matched to a gene: 3. The CDR3 length is 14 residues. The CDR3 loop reads CASSYRGSSYEQYF. CDR3 nucleotide sequence: TGTGCCAGCAGTTACAGGGGTAGCTCCTACGAGCAGTACTTC.

The chain employs TRBV6-5 and TRBJ2-7, with D perhaps TRBD1 (5 bases). V was cut by 0 bases and J by 2 bases, with 11 bases left in between. Germline lookup yields CDR1 MNHEY and CDR2 SVGAGI. The CDR3 spans 15 residues. In DNA form, the CDR3 reads TGTGCCAGCAGTTACTCAGGGGTGGGGCCCTACGAGCAGTACTTC. It encodes CASSYSGVGPYEQYF.

This clone was counted between two and nine times. The chain has TRBV5-1 and TRBJ1-1; TRBD1 is a possible D gene (5 bases). V lost 0 bases to trimming and J lost 6 bases, with 15 bases between them. Germline lookup yields CDR1 SGHRS and CDR2 YFSETQ. The CDR3 extends over 15 amino acids. The CDR3 protein is CASSLAPGEVAEAFF. The CDR3 region has the DNA TGCGCCAGCAGCTTGGCCCCGGGGGAGGTGGCTGAAGCTTTCTTT.

This clone showed up just a few times. DNA of the CDR3: TGTGCCAGCAGTTTGAAGGACAGTCCCCCCTACGAGCAGTACTTC. It translates to CASSLKDSPPYEQYF. This chain uses TRBV27 with TRBJ2-7; maybe TRBD1 (6 bases). Germline values: CDR1 MNHEY, CDR2 SMNVEV (reference sequence). Trimming cost V 3 bases and J 2 bases, with 14 bases left between them. This CDR3 spans 15 amino acids.

V gene TRBV11-3 combines with J gene TRBJ1-1; D gene uncertain. The CDR3 totals 13 residues. Germline CDR1 reads SGHNT; CDR2 reads YENEEA. V shed 4 bases and J shed 6 bases, with 12 bases lying between them. DNA for the CDR3: TGTGCCAGCAGCTCGGCGGGCGGCGCTGAAGCTTTCTTT. It yields the protein CASSSAGGAEAFF.

The CDR3 protein is CASSLRLAETNEQFF. The CDR3, as DNA: TGCGCCAGCAGCTTGAGACTAGCGGAAACAAATGAGCAGTTCTTC. The chain is built from TRBV5-1 and TRBJ2-1; 9 nucleotides align to TRBD2. Germline CDR1 reads SGHRS; CDR2 reads YFSETQ. V shed 1 base, J shed 7 bases, and the junction held 6 bases outside the gene matches. The CDR3 runs 15 residues.

V gene TRBV14 combines with J gene TRBJ2-4, with D perhaps TRBD2 (5 bases). Germline V gives CDR1 SGHDN, CDR2 FVKESK. The CDR3 has 14 amino acids. V was shortened by 1 base and J by 15 bases, with 19 bases between the two germline ends. CDR3 DNA: TGTGCCAGCAGCCAAGCGGGGATGGGATCCTCGCCGTACTTC. It is translated as CASSQAGMGSSPYF.

The rearrangement links TRBV7-3 to TRBJ2-5; tentative D call: TRBD1 (6 bases). Trimming pared 4 bases from V and 9 bases from J, leaving 15 bases between. The CDR3 sequence is 13 residues long. Germline CDR1 and CDR2: SGHTA and FQGTGA. CDR3 sequence reads: CASSWSRGEAQYF. For the CDR3, the DNA is TGTGCCAGCAGCTGGTCCAGGGGTGAGGCCCAGTACTTC. Complete variable domain (other parts from reference TRBV7-3 and TRBJ2-5): GAGVSQTPSNKVTEKGKYVELRCDPISGHTALYWYRQSLGQGPEFLIYFQGTGAADDSGLPNDRFFAVRPEGSVSTLKIQRTERGDSAVYLCASSWSRGEAQYFGPGTRLLVL.

J is TRBJ1-1 and V is TRBV28; 7 nucleotides line up with TRBD1. Losses at the gene ends were 4 bases for V and 3 bases for J; bases not matched to a gene: 5. The germline V gene encodes CDR1 MDHEN and CDR2 SYDVKM. The CDR3 covers 14 residues. CDR3 loop: CASSSGQSDTEAFF. For the CDR3, the DNA is TGTGCCAGCAGTTCGGGACAGTCGGACACTGAAGCTTTCTTT.

This chain joins TRBV7-3 and TRBJ2-2; D remains ambiguous. Germline-derived CDR1 and CDR2 are SGHTA and FQGTGA. The length of the CDR3 is 13 residues. The ends were cut back, 5 bases at V and 8 bases at J, with 12 bases in the middle. CDR3 loop: CASSSGPSGELFF. The DNA for the CDR3 is TGTGCCAGCAGCAGTGGGCCTTCAGGGGAGCTGTTTTTT.

V gene TRBV5-1 combines with J gene TRBJ2-1; D is possibly TRBD2 (5 bases). In germline, CDR1 is SGHRS, CDR2 YFSETQ. V lost 0 bases, J lost 5 bases, and 9 bases lay in between. The CDR3 runs to 14 residues. CDR3 amino acids: CASSLGRVDNEQFF. The CDR3, as DNA: TGCGCCAGCAGCTTGGGGCGGGTGGACAATGAGCAGTTCTTC.

The rearrangement links TRBV2 to TRBJ2-1; the D gene is possibly TRBD2 (6 bases). CDR1 is SNHLY and CDR2 is FYNNEI in the germline V gene. The CDR3 totals 16 residues. The V end was cut by 0 bases, the J end by 2 bases, with 11 bases between. The CDR3 region has the DNA TGTGCCAGCAGTGAAGCGCTTAGCGGAGCCTACAATGAGCAGTTCTTC. This translates into CASSEALSGAYNEQFF.

In this sample, this clone turned up a few times. The chain uses TRBV7-6 and TRBJ1-1; D is unclear. This CDR3 comprises 13 residues. Germline V gives CDR1 SGHVS, CDR2 FNYEAQ. V lost 2 bases and J 1 base, leaving 5 bases between the germline ends. CDR3 bases: TGTGCCAGCAGCTTATCAGAGAACACTGAAGCTTTCTTT. Translation: CASSLSENTEAFF.

This chain links TRBV6-5 with TRBJ2-1; D gene ambiguous. This CDR3 comprises 13 residues. Germline V gene sequence: CDR1 MNHEY, CDR2 SVGAGI. The V gene lost 6 bases and the J gene lost 9 bases, with 15 bases spanning the gap. The CDR3 here is CASRGVRSGEQFF. The CDR3 nucleotides read TGTGCCAGCAGAGGCGTCCGGTCGGGTGAGCAGTTCTTC.

The rearrangement joins TRBV28 to TRBJ2-3, with TRBD2 matching 7 bases. Germline V gives CDR1 MDHEN, CDR2 SYDVKM. The CDR3 contains 13 residues. V lost 8 bases to trimming and J lost 0 bases; unmatched junction nucleotides: 2. Written as DNA, the CDR3 is TGTGCCAGCGGGAGGGGTAGCACAGATACGCAGTATTTT. Residues: CASGRGSTDTQYF.

The rearrangement joins TRBV10-1 to TRBJ2-2; the match to TRBD1 covers 9 bases. Germline V CDR1 and CDR2: WNHNN, SYGVQD (reference sequence). The CDR3 runs 18 residues. V trimming: 3 bases; J trimming: 2 bases; junction bases outside the gene matches: 10. The CDR3 reads CASSDLTETGGNTGELFF. Here the CDR3 DNA reads TGCGCCAGCAGTGATTTGACCGAGACAGGGGGTAACACCGGGGAGCTGTTTTTT.

This clone was detected only once. The chain combines TRBV5-4 with TRBJ1-6; 7 bases fit TRBD1. The CDR3 loop spans 14 amino acids. V shed 4 bases and J 7 bases; nucleotides not matched to a gene: 5. The germline gives CDR1 SGHNT, CDR2 YYREEE (reference sequence). The CDR3 bases are TGTGCCAGCAGCATAGACAGGGAGAATTCACCCCTCCACTTT. Protein sequence: CASSIDRENSPLHF. Full variable domain (outside the CDR3, taken from reference TRBV5-4 and TRBJ1-6): ETGVTQSPTHLIKTRGQQVTLRCSSQSGHNTVSWYQQALGQGPQFIFQYYREEENGRGNFPPRFSGLQFPNYSSELNVNALELDDSALYLCASSIDRENSPLHFGNGTRLTVT.